This T cell receptor (beta chain) was captured by sequencing in a study of a mutant IDH1 vaccine in newly diagnosed glioma. At the level of the study: Vaccination started 4-6 weeks after radiotherapy alone, or with temozolomide cycles. V12 fell at week 35 and V13, the study end, at week 47. Study results and caveats: Most patients, 93.3%, showed vaccine-induced immune responses.

With regard to this clone: The antigen is undetermined.

Documented time point: week 47, end of study. Doses consisted of 300 ug of mutant IDH1 20-mer peptide each, paired with topical imiquimod. The study gave patients eight vaccinations in weeks 1, 3, 5, 7, 11, 15, 19, 23. From germline, CDR1 is WNHNN and CDR2 SYGVQD (reference sequence). The CDR3 is 15 amino acids. Trimming cost V 3 bases and J 5 bases, with 14 bases left between them. Assay: immunoSEQ multiplex PCR; the TCRdb copy retains only in-frame clones and omits some. The sample has about 34,000 clones; around nine tenths are singletons. Sequenced material: PBMCs, taken from a glioma patient whose treatment included an IDH1 peptide vaccine. The receptor was derived from a woman in her 30s with glioma. The genes are TRBV10-1 and TRBJ2-1, with a possible D match to TRBD2 (6 bases). CDR3: CASSESWRVDNEQFF. Written as DNA, the CDR3 is TGCGCCAGCAGTGAATCGTGGAGGGTTGACAATGAGCAGTTCTTC.